Below are 8 T cell receptor beta chains sequenced from a single sample in a study of post-analysis software for immune sequencing data. Points from the study as a whole: Four or five TRBV segments were more frequent in patients than controls; TRBV5-6, TRBV5-1 and TRBV20-1 belonged to this group.

These TCRs' antigens remain unknown. Unique molecular identifiers tagged the TCR beta cDNA libraries. MiXCR was run by TCRdb on the PCR reads, yielding one entry per CDR3 protein. The sample has about 770,000 distinct CDR3 sequences, 40% to 55% seen once; the top ten hold 4.9%. Sequencing was performed on blood. These TCRs come from a girl aged 10-17 years with multiple sclerosis.

V is TRBV7-9 and J is TRBJ1-1; 9 bases line up with TRBD1. CDR3 length: 14 amino acids. V shed 5 bases, J shed 3 bases, and the junction held 4 bases outside the gene matches. CDR1 is SEHNR, CDR2 FQNEAQ, per germline (reference sequence). The CDR3 loop is CASSARTGDTEAFF. CDR3 in DNA: TGTGCCAGCAGCGCCCGGACAGGGGACACTGAAGCTTTCTTT.

The genes are TRBV10-3 and TRBJ2-1; 8 bases fit TRBD2. Germline values: CDR1 ENHRY, CDR2 SYGVKD. V dropped 7 bases and J dropped 5; count of bases not matched to a gene: 13. This CDR3 is built from 16 residues. The CDR3: CAITATTGGPHNEQFF. CDR3 nucleotide sequence: TGTGCCATCACCGCTACCACGGGAGGGCCCCACAATGAGCAGTTCTTC.

CDR3 DNA sequence: TGTGCCATCAGTGAGTCAGGAGGACCTAATGAAAAACTGTTTTTT. It yields the protein CAISESGGPNEKLFF. This chain connects TRBV10-3 to TRBJ1-4, with D uncertain. Germline V lookup: CDR1 ENHRY, CDR2 SYGVKD. The ends were cut back, 0 bases at V and 3 bases at J, with 8 bases in the middle. The CDR3 length is 15 residues.

The chain couples TRBV7-9 to TRBJ2-7; TRBD2 is a possible D gene (6 bases). This CDR3 has 14 amino acids. In germline, CDR1 is SEHNR, CDR2 FQNEAQ (reference sequence). V was pared by 3 bases and J by 2 bases, with 11 bases between. The CDR3 DNA reads as TGTGCCAGCAGCTTTTCGCGGGGAACCTACGAGCAGTACTTC. Translation gives CASSFSRGTYEQYF. Using reference TRBV7-9 and TRBJ2-7 for the parts outside the CDR3, the full variable domain is DTGVSQNPRHKITKRGQNVTFRCDPISEHNRLYWYRQTLGQGPEFLTYFQNEAQLEKSRLLSDRFSAERPKGSFSTLEIQRTEQGDSAMYLCASSFSRGTYEQYFGPGTRLTVT.

This clonotype was counted between two and nine times. The chain joins TRBV12-3 or TRBV12-4 to TRBJ1-6; D is ambiguous. Trimming took 6 bases from V and 10 from J, leaving 10 bases between them. This CDR3 is 12 amino acids long. In nucleotides, the CDR3 is TGTGCCAGCAGGGGCTGGGGATCACCCCTCCACTTT. Its translation: CASRGWGSPLHF.

The CDR3 loop reads CASTTPGMAEQYF. The CDR3 DNA follows: TGTGCCAGCACCACTCCCGGTATGGCCGAGCAGTACTTC. The chain is built from TRBV6-2 or TRBV6-3 and TRBJ2-5; D is undetermined. The J call is uncertain, as TRBJ2-7 better fits the DNA end. The CDR3 totals 13 residues. Per germline, CDR1 MNHEY and CDR2 SVGEGT.

The chain carries TRBV27 and TRBJ1-6; TRBD1 agrees at 10 bases. The V gene end was trimmed by 6 bases and the J gene end by 10 bases; junction bases not matched to a gene: 12. CDR3 length equals 16 residues. Germline V CDR1 and CDR2: MNHEY, SMNVEV (reference sequence). The CDR3 sequence is CASSQGFGTGESPLHF. The CDR3 nucleotides read TGTGCCAGCAGCCAGGGGTTTGGGACAGGGGAATCACCCCTCCACTTT.

The table lists this clonotype with a few counts. The chain employs TRBV6-6 and TRBJ2-5, with TRBD2 as a possible D gene (6 bases). The CDR3 loop spans 15 amino acids. The V gene's germline CDR1 is MNHNY and CDR2 SVGAGI (reference sequence). V lost 7 bases and J lost 0, with 15 bases in between. The CDR3 protein is CASNSPPGDQETQYF. The CDR3 coding sequence is TGTGCCAGCAACTCACCCCCGGGGGACCAAGAGACCCAGTACTTC.